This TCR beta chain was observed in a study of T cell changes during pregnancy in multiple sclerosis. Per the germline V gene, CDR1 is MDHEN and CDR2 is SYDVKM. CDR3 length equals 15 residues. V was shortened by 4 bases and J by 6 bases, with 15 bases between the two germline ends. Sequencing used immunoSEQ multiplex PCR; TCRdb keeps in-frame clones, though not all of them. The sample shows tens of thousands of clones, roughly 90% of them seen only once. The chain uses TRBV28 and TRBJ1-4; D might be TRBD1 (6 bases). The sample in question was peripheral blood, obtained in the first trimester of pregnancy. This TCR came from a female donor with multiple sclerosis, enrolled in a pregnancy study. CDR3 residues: CASSSGQMRDEKLFF. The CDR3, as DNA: TGTGCCAGCAGTTCCGGACAGATGAGGGATGAAAAACTGTTTTTT.